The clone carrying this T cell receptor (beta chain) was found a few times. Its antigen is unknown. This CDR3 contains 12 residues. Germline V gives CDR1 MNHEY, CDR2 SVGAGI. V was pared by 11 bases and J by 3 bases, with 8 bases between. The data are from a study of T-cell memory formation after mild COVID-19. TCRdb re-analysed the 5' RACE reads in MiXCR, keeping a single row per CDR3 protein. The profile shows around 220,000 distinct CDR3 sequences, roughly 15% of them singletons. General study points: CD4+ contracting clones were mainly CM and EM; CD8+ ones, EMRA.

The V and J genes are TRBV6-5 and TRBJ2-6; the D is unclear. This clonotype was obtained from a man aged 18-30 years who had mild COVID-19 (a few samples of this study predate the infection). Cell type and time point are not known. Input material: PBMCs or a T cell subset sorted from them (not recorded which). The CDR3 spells CAVEIGANVLTF. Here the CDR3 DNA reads TGTGCCGTCGAGATTGGGGCCAACGTCCTGACTTTC.